This paragraph covers one T cell receptor (beta chain) sequence. These data originate in a study of blood T cell repertoires in COVID-19. Study-wide context: Specimens from acute and convalescent COVID-19 originated in the United States, Italy and Spain. The analysed material was cDNA or gDNA that came from T cells, B-cell-depleted T cells, or PBMCs.

Original data processing: Amplification of reference gene primers was used by the study to estimate nucleated cell counts. Produced via immunoSEQ multiplex PCR; TCRdb's table is partial and in-frame only. V and J calls and clone size follow that table, whereas D and trimming were derived from the DNA. This sample has approximately 390,000 clones; approximately 90% occur once, and the top ten carry about 9.4%. The CDR3 loop spans 16 amino acids. Looked up from germline, CDR1 is SGHRS and CDR2 is YFSETQ. The V and J ends lost 4 bases and 3 bases, in that order; junction bases with no gene match: 12. Donors of Cohort 3 who recovered were those that had two negative PCRs, clearance, or symptom resolution.

The gene calls are TRBV5-1 and TRBJ2-5; 7 bases match TRBD1. Sequenced input: PBMCs or T cells enriched from blood (not recorded which). The sequence was obtained from a woman aged 45-59 years who had recovered from COVID-19. CDR3 nucleotides: TGCGCCAGCAGCCTAAGGGACAGCCGAACGAAAGAGACCCAGTACTTC. This encodes CASSLRDSRTKETQYF.